The clone carrying this T cell receptor beta chain was recorded at least ten times. The antigen is not known. The CDR3 has 15 residues. Germline lookup yields CDR1 MNHNS and CDR2 SASEGT. The V and J ends lost 7 bases and 0 bases respectively, with 10 bases between them. A library of TCRbeta sequences, prepared with unique molecular identifiers, was generated. TCRdb reprocessed the PCR reads via MiXCR and lists one record per CDR3 protein. Of around 440,000 distinct CDR3 sequences in the sample, roughly a tenth are singletons; the top ten hold 2%. This record comes from a study of T-cell reconstitution after alpha-beta-depleted transplantation in children. Study-level points and caveats: In some patients, recipient T cells and intrathymic progenitors surviving conditioning explained high day-60 diversity. Expanded graft clones numbering several hundred reportedly gave rise to alpha-beta T cells about two months after transplant.

The chain couples TRBV6-1 to TRBJ1-6; D call uncertain. The receptor was derived from a child younger than 10 with inherited bone marrow failure, due to receive a stem cell transplant. This specimen consisted of PBMCs, obtained before TCRalphabeta/CD19-depleted stem cell transplant. Here the CDR3 reads CASTTLSSYNSPLHF. For the CDR3, the DNA is TGTGCCAGCACTACATTGAGCTCCTATAATTCACCCCTCCACTTT.